These 9 T cell receptor beta chains were all obtained from the same sample, sequenced in a study of beta chain features in type 1 diabetes. Reverse transcription of all isolated RNA meant that expressed TCRB transcripts were sequenced. TCRdb's table, derived via immunoSEQ multiplex PCR, lists solely in-frame clones and lacks some. The top ten hold 0.45% of the sample, which has approximately 84,000 clones, under 35% seen once. Sequencing was performed on stem cell memory CD4+ T cells from blood. The receptors were gathered from a woman aged 18-30 years in good health.

The chain employs TRBV2 and TRBJ1-1; the D gene is possibly TRBD1 (6 bases). Trimming stripped 7 bases from V and 1 base from J, with 16 bases between. The CDR3 is 15 residues long. Germline V CDR1 and CDR2: SNHLY, FYNNEI. CDR3 amino acids: CASTLQGPQNTEAFF. DNA of the CDR3: TGTGCCAGCACCTTACAGGGACCTCAGAACACTGAAGCTTTCTTT.

The rearrangement joins TRBV19 to TRBJ1-5, with D tentatively TRBD1 (6 bases). This CDR3 comprises 15 residues. Trimming took off 10 bases at V and 4 bases at J, with 20 bases between the two ends. Germline V gene sequence: CDR1 LNHDA, CDR2 SQIVND (reference sequence). CDR3 nucleotide sequence: TGTGCCACCCTAAATCAGGGGACGGAGAATCAGCCCCAGCATTTT. Protein product: CATLNQGTENQPQHF.

The chain uses TRBV11-2 and TRBJ1-1; no definite D call. Germline assignment: CDR1 SGHAT and CDR2 FQNNGV. This CDR3 spans 15 amino acids. V was cut by 1 base and J by 2 bases, with 11 bases left in between. The CDR3: CASSLGGFYNTEAFF. CDR3 nucleotides: TGTGCCAGCAGCTTAGGAGGGTTTTACAACACTGAAGCTTTCTTT. Looking up the rest from reference TRBV11-2 and TRBJ1-1 gives the full variable domain: EAGVAQSPRYKIIEKRQSVAFWCNPISGHATLYWYQQILGQGPKLLIQFQNNGVVDDSQLPKDRFSAERLKGVDSTLKIQPAKLEDSAVYLCASSLGGFYNTEAFFGQGTRLTVV.

This chain joins TRBV7-3 and TRBJ2-2, with TRBD2 matching 10 bases. Germline-derived CDR1 and CDR2 are SGHTA and FQGTGA. After removal of 5 bases from V and 1 base from J, the junction contained 10 bases not matched to a gene. CDR3 size: 18 residues. The CDR3 DNA reads TGTGCCAGCAGCCCGCATCTAGCGGGGGTTTTGAACACCGGGGAGCTGTTTTTT. Amino acids: CASSPHLAGVLNTGELFF.

There are a few counts of this clone. V gene TRBV9 combines with J gene TRBJ1-2; perhaps TRBD1 as D (6 bases). Per germline, CDR1 SGDLS and CDR2 YYNGEE. CDR3 size: 15 residues. V was trimmed by 3 bases and J by 5 bases, leaving 17 bases between them. CDR3 in amino acids: CASSAELQGGYGYTF. CDR3 coding DNA: TGTGCCAGCAGCGCCGAACTACAGGGAGGGTATGGCTACACCTTC.

The J gene is TRBJ1-5, the V gene TRBV10-3, with no clear D. V was cut by 3 bases and J by 4 bases, with 7 bases left in between. Germline-derived CDR1 and CDR2 are ENHRY and SYGVKD. The CDR3 is 13 amino acids. The CDR3: CAISDPGNQPQHF. In DNA, the CDR3 is TGTGCCATCAGTGATCCGGGGAATCAGCCCCAGCATTTT.

This rearrangement joins TRBV2 to TRBJ1-2; TRBD1 is a possible D gene (5 bases). The V end lost 7 bases, the J end lost 2 bases, and 14 bases lay between the germline ends. Per the germline V gene, CDR1 is SNHLY and CDR2 is FYNNEI. There are 14 residues in the CDR3. The CDR3 region is CASTGGVANYGYTF. The CDR3 nucleotides read TGTGCCAGCACCGGAGGGGTTGCAAACTATGGCTACACCTTC.

This clone was seen only a few times. The chain employs TRBV28 and TRBJ2-4; D is perhaps TRBD2 (6 bases). V gave up 4 bases and J gave up 0 bases, with 16 bases separating them. This CDR3 spans 17 amino acids. Germline V lookup: CDR1 MDHEN, CDR2 SYDVKM. CDR3 in DNA: TGTGCCAGCAGTTCAATCACCCCGGGGGTAGCCAAAAACATTCAGTACTTC. This gives the protein CASSSITPGVAKNIQYF.

This chain links TRBV30 with TRBJ1-5, with D unclear. Germline V gene sequence: CDR1 GTSNPN, CDR2 SVGIG (reference sequence). The V end lost 4 bases, the J end lost 6 bases, and 7 bases lay between the germline ends. The CDR3 extends over 11 amino acids. This CDR3 reads CAWTTSQPQHF. Written as DNA, the CDR3 is TGTGCCTGGACCACTAGTCAGCCCCAGCATTTT.